Shown below are 25 T cell receptor beta chains from a single sample sequenced in a study of blood T cell repertoires in COVID-19. Generated by immunoSEQ multiplex PCR, the TCRdb table keeps only in-frame clones and is missing some. The sample includes about 220,000 clones, around 80% of them seen just once. The sample comprised peripheral blood. The receptors here all came from a middle-aged man with active or convalescent COVID-19.

This clone was observed a handful of times. The V call is TRBV19, the J call TRBJ1-5, with 7 bases aligning to TRBD1. CDR3 size: 14 residues. The trim removed 9 bases at V and 4 bases at J, leaving 9 bases unmatched. CDR1 and CDR2 from the germline V gene are LNHDA and SQIVND (reference sequence). In nucleotides, the CDR3 is TGTGCCAGCGATACAGGGGAGGTTAATCAGCCCCAGCATTTT. This codes for CASDTGEVNQPQHF.

CDR3 bases: TGTGCCAGCAGTTCCGGACTAGCGGGAGGATTCGATGAGCAGTTCTTC. Its protein product is CASSSGLAGGFDEQFF. V is TRBV6-5 and J is TRBJ2-1; 14 bases fit TRBD2. Germline trimming cut 4 bases from V and 8 bases from J; bases unmatched to any gene: 7. Germline V gene data show CDR1 as MNHEY and CDR2 as SVGAGI. The CDR3 runs 16 residues.

This clone was seen a handful of times. This chain joins TRBV5-5 and TRBJ1-6, with 9 bases lining up with TRBD1. Germline lookup yields CDR1 SGHKS and CDR2 YYEKEE (reference sequence). The CDR3 is 18 amino acids. V was pared by 4 bases and J by 6 bases, with 14 bases of the junction left unmatched. The CDR3 is CASSPNTGGALRNSPLHF. The DNA for the CDR3 is TGTGCCAGCAGCCCAAATACAGGGGGCGCCTTACGTAATTCACCCCTCCACTTT.

The V and J genes are TRBV18 and TRBJ2-1, with D possibly matching TRBD1 (5 bases). Per germline, CDR1 KGHSH and CDR2 LQKENI. The V end lost 2 bases, the J end lost 1 base, and 15 bases lay between the germline ends. The CDR3 is 17 residues long. The CDR3 spells CASSPTSSQVSYNEQFF. The CDR3, as DNA: TGTGCCAGCTCACCAACCTCCTCACAGGTATCCTACAATGAGCAGTTCTTC.

The chain employs TRBV19 and TRBJ2-1; TRBD1 matches 9 bases. This CDR3 contains 12 residues. The ends lost 6 bases at V and 12 bases at J; junction bases unmatched: 6. Per the germline V gene, CDR1 is LNHDA and CDR2 is SQIVND (reference sequence). CDR3 in DNA: TGTGCCAGTAGCCCGGGACAGGGCGGGCAGTTCTTC. It encodes CASSPGQGGQFF. Using reference TRBV19 and TRBJ2-1 for the parts outside the CDR3, the full variable domain is DGGITQSPKYLFRKEGQNVTLSCEQNLNHDAMYWYRQDPGQGLRLIYYSQIVNDFQKGDIAEGYSVSREKKESFPLTVTSAQKNPTAFYLCASSPGQGGQFFGPGTRLTVL.

The V gene is TRBV5-1, the J gene TRBJ2-7; 15 bases line up with TRBD2. Unmatched junction bases numbered 5, after V lost 1 base and J lost 12 bases. The CDR3 runs to 14 residues. The V gene's germline CDR1 is SGHRS and CDR2 YFSETQ. CDR3 DNA: TGCGCCAGCAGCTTGTCGGGACTAGCGGGAGGTCTGTACTTC. Its protein product is CASSLSGLAGGLYF. Together with reference TRBV5-1 and TRBJ2-7, the CDR3 gives the full variable domain: KAGVTQTPRYLIKTRGQQVTLSCSPISGHRSVSWYQQTPGQGLQFLFEYFSETQRNKGNFPGRFSGRQFSNSRSEMNVSTLELGDSALYLCASSLSGLAGGLYFGPGTRLTVT.

The chain links TRBV7-2 to TRBJ2-7; 15 bases are shared with TRBD2. V dropped 4 bases and J dropped 8; count of bases not matched to a gene: 6. In germline, CDR1 is SGHTA, CDR2 FQGNSA. CDR3 length equals 15 residues. The CDR3 sequence: CASSSSGTSGRKQYF. CDR3 nucleotides: TGTGCCAGCAGCTCGTCCGGGACTAGCGGGAGGAAGCAGTACTTC.

V is TRBV10-3 and J is TRBJ2-3; D uncertain. The CDR3 is made up of 12 amino acids. Between the trimmed V and J ends, which lost 6 bases and 4 bases, there was a span of 8 bases. CDR1 is ENHRY and CDR2 is SYGVKD in the germline V gene. The CDR3 loop is CAISVDSDTQYF. Written as DNA, the CDR3 is TGTGCCATCAGCGTTGACTCAGATACGCAGTATTTT.

This sequence joins TRBV5-1 and TRBJ1-1, with D unresolved. This CDR3 is built from 15 residues. Germline CDR1 reads SGHRS; CDR2 reads YFSETQ. V was clipped by 4 bases and J by 4 bases, with 17 bases between them. The CDR3 DNA follows: TGCGCCAGCAGCAGAGCCACGGGGAGTGGCACTGAAGCTTTCTTT. It yields the protein CASSRATGSGTEAFF.

The chain recombines TRBV21-1 with TRBJ1-3; TRBD1 is taken as the D call from the table, unchecked against the DNA. TRBV21-1 is a pseudogene locus. This CDR3 region has 14 residues. The CDR3: CASTQGLSGNTIYF. The CDR3 DNA reads TGTGCCAGCACCCAGGGGTTATCTGGAAACACCATATATTTT.

The chain combines TRBV29-1 with TRBJ2-7; 10 nucleotides line up with TRBD2. The germline V gene has CDR1 SQVTM and CDR2 ANQGSEA. The CDR3 runs 13 residues. V gave up 7 bases and J gave up 6 bases; unmatched junction bases: 9. The CDR3 is CSALTSGTGEQYF. The CDR3 DNA is TGCAGCGCCCTTACTAGCGGGACTGGCGAGCAGTACTTC.

This clone was seen many times. This rearrangement joins TRBV11-2 to TRBJ1-6; D is perhaps TRBD1 (6 bases). With 7 bases removed from V and 4 bases from J, the gap between germline ends came to 11 bases. Looked up from germline, CDR1 is SGHAT and CDR2 is FQNNGV. The CDR3 length is 14 residues. The CDR3 coding sequence is TGTGCCAGCACCCCCGGGACATATAATTCACCCCTCCACTTT. This sequence encodes CASTPGTYNSPLHF.

The chain carries TRBV2 and TRBJ1-1, with D perhaps TRBD1 (5 bases). There are 11 residues in the CDR3. Germline CDR1 SNHLY, CDR2 FYNNEI. V lost 7 bases, J lost 11 bases, and 14 bases lay in between. For the CDR3, the DNA is TGTGCCAGCACTCGTCAGGGTCTGGCTTTCTTT. It codes for CASTRQGLAFF. The variable domain in full, with the rest retrieved from reference TRBV2 and TRBJ1-1, is EPEVTQTPSHQVTQMGQEVILRCVPISNHLYFYWYRQILGQKVEFLVSFYNNEISEKSEIFDDQFSVERPDGSNFTLKIRSTKLEDSAMYFCASTRQGLAFFGQGTRLTVV.

The chain employs TRBV9 and TRBJ2-7; 7 bases are a match to TRBD1. The V segment lost 3 bases and the J segment 4 bases; nucleotides outside the gene matches: 7. The CDR3 contains 14 residues. Germline V gene sequence: CDR1 SGDLS, CDR2 YYNGEE. This chain's CDR3 is CASSGQGSGYEQYF. The CDR3 DNA is TGTGCCAGCAGCGGACAGGGTTCGGGGTACGAGCAGTACTTC.

The chain has TRBV14 and TRBJ2-3, with 11 bases lining up with TRBD2. CDR3 size: 14 residues. The junction had 4 bases not matched to a gene; V was cut back by 6 bases and J by 5 bases. The germline gives CDR1 SGHDN, CDR2 FVKESK. The CDR3 coding sequence is TGTGCCAGCAGACTAGCGGGAGTTGGAGATACGCAGTATTTT. It specifies CASRLAGVGDTQYF.

This clone was observed a single time. This chain connects TRBV6-5 to TRBJ2-6; D remains ambiguous. The V end lost 2 bases, the J end lost 1 base, and 3 bases lay between the germline ends. This CDR3 region has 14 residues. Germline assignment: CDR1 MNHEY and CDR2 SVGAGI. In DNA, the CDR3 is TGTGCCAGCAGTTACACTTCTGGGGCCAACGTCCTGACTTTC. Amino acid sequence: CASSYTSGANVLTF.

This chain uses TRBV4-1 with TRBJ2-1, with 10 bases matching TRBD2. Germline V gives CDR1 MGHRA, CDR2 YSYEKL. Trimming took 1 base from V and 4 from J; bases not matched to a gene: 16. The CDR3 is 20 amino acids. Here the CDR3 DNA reads TGCGCCAGCAGCCAAGCTCCTAGCGGGAGCGCTCTTCAACTATACAATGAGCAGTTCTTC. It specifies CASSQAPSGSALQLYNEQFF.

This clone occurred once. The CDR3: CASTTDTGTIYEQYF. The CDR3 coding sequence is TGTGCCAGCACCACCGACACTGGGACTATCTACGAGCAGTACTTC. The rearrangement links TRBV27 to TRBJ2-7; 7 positions agree with TRBD2. This CDR3 contains 15 residues. After removal of 7 bases from V and 3 bases from J, the junction contained 12 bases not matched to a gene. Per germline, CDR1 MNHEY and CDR2 SMNVEV (reference sequence).

This clone was found a few times. The chain recombines TRBV23-1 with TRBJ1-1; D gene ambiguous. TRBV23-1 is an open reading frame whose function is uncertain. With 4 bases removed from V and 1 base from J, the gap between germline ends came to 22 bases. This CDR3 region has 18 residues. CDR3 protein: CASSPARGSVLWNTEAFF. CDR3 coding DNA: TGCGCCAGCAGTCCAGCCCGCGGATCTGTTCTCTGGAACACTGAAGCTTTCTTT.

The CDR3 bases are TGTGCCAGCAGTTCCATCAGGGGGCTAGCGACTGAAGCTTTCTTT. Its protein is CASSSIRGLATEAFF. This chain joins TRBV27 and TRBJ1-1, with 8 bases fitting TRBD1. The CDR3 runs 15 residues. J gave up 5 bases and V 4 bases, and 9 bases lay outside the gene matches. CDR1 and CDR2 (germline): MNHEY, SMNVEV (reference sequence).

The chain recombines TRBV24-1 with TRBJ2-1, with 11 bases matching TRBD1. The CDR3 sequence is 13 residues long. Per germline, CDR1 KGHDR and CDR2 SFDVKD. Unmatched junction bases numbered 2, after V lost 7 bases and J lost 7 bases. The CDR3, as DNA: TGTGCCACCAGGGACAGGGGGCGGAATGAGCAGTTCTTC. It codes for CATRDRGRNEQFF.

The DNA of the CDR3 is TGTGCCAGCAGTCCTTCGACACGAGGGAATCAGCCCCAGCATTTT. Its protein product is CASSPSTRGNQPQHF. This chain links TRBV27 with TRBJ1-5; D unresolved. V lost 5 bases and J lost 4, with 15 bases in between. Germline loops: CDR1 MNHEY, CDR2 SMNVEV (reference sequence). This CDR3 contains 15 residues.

This clone has a handful of counts. The chain combines TRBV27 with TRBJ1-6; weak D call: TRBD1 (5 bases). CDR1 and CDR2 (germline): MNHEY, SMNVEV (reference sequence). The length of the CDR3 is 14 residues. Trimming shortened V by 4 bases and J by 10 bases, and 14 bases separated the two germline ends. CDR3 sequence reads: CASSSWGERSPLHF. CDR3 DNA: TGTGCCAGCAGTTCCTGGGGGGAGAGATCACCCCTCCACTTT.

The V gene is TRBV12-3 or TRBV12-4, the J gene TRBJ1-1; the D is unclear. With 3 bases removed from V and 7 bases from J, the gap between germline ends came to 9 bases. The CDR3 is 12 amino acids. The CDR3 loop reads CASSFFPDEAFF. The CDR3 DNA reads TGTGCCAGCAGTTTTTTCCCAGATGAAGCTTTCTTT.

The genes are TRBV28 and TRBJ2-3; 9 bases match TRBD2. Germline trimming cut 6 bases from V and 3 bases from J; bases unmatched to any gene: 10. This CDR3 is built from 16 residues. Per the germline V gene, CDR1 is MDHEN and CDR2 is SYDVKM. The CDR3: CASSRPLAGGTDTQYF. The DNA of the CDR3 is TGTGCCAGCAGCCGACCACTAGCGGGCGGGACAGATACGCAGTATTTT.